The 18 T cell receptor beta chains below were found in one sample sequenced in a study of identical twins. TCRdb used MiXCR to reprocess the 5' RACE reads, holding one entry per CDR3 protein. This sample has roughly 480,000 distinct CDR3 sequences, with roughly 26% found just once. These data also formed part of another study, on T cells expressing NK-cell markers.

The specimen was CD4+ T cells sorted from blood. Every receptor here comes from a young woman in good health.

The chain is built from TRBV7-9 and TRBJ2-2; 11 positions match TRBD1. The CDR3 extends over 16 amino acids. Germline CDR1 is SEHNR and CDR2 is FQNEAQ (reference sequence). The V gene end was trimmed by 7 bases and the J gene end by 6 bases; junction bases not matched to a gene: 10. This CDR3 reads CASTRSGTGGSGELFF. The DNA of the CDR3 is TGTGCCAGCACCCGGTCCGGGACAGGGGGATCCGGGGAGCTGTTTTTT.

This clonotype was found a few times. This sequence joins TRBV20-1 and TRBJ2-1, with 8 bases lining up with TRBD2. The CDR3 runs 14 residues. Germline assignment: CDR1 DFQATT and CDR2 SNEGSKA (reference sequence). Trimming removed 5 bases from V and 4 bases from J; junction bases left unmatched: 7. The CDR3 bases are TGCAGTGCTGAACTAGCGGTACCATACAATGAGCAGTTCTTC. It yields the protein CSAELAVPYNEQFF.

The CDR3 region has the DNA TGTGCCAGCATGACGGGACAGTCCTCCTACGAGCAGTACTTC. Translated, it gives CASMTGQSSYEQYF. The rearrangement links TRBV2 to TRBJ2-7; 7 bases fit TRBD1. The germline CDR1 and CDR2 sequences are SNHLY and FYNNEI. The CDR3 runs 14 residues. V shed 7 bases, J shed 0 bases, and the junction held 6 bases outside the gene matches. Full variable domain (outside the CDR3, taken from reference TRBV2 and TRBJ2-7): EPEVTQTPSHQVTQMGQEVILRCVPISNHLYFYWYRQILGQKVEFLVSFYNNEISEKSEIFDDQFSVERPDGSNFTLKIRSTKLEDSAMYFCASMTGQSSYEQYFGPGTRLTVT.

The rearrangement links TRBV10-2 to TRBJ1-1; D is uncertain. The CDR3 has 14 residues. Trimming removed 4 bases from V and 5 bases from J, with 14 bases in between. From germline, CDR1 is WSHSY and CDR2 SAAADI. CDR3 DNA: TGCGCCAGCAGTGTGGGGAGGGCGAGAACTGAAGCTTTCTTT. Residues: CASSVGRARTEAFF.

This clonotype appeared many times. J is TRBJ2-2 and V is TRBV5-1; no reliable D call. Germline CDR1 reads SGHRS; CDR2 reads YFSETQ. The CDR3 extends over 14 amino acids. Trimming cost V 0 bases and J 1 base, with 4 bases left between them. The CDR3 is CASSLDGNTGELFF. CDR3 DNA sequence: TGCGCCAGCAGCTTGGACGGGAACACCGGGGAGCTGTTTTTT.

CDR3 in amino acids: CASSRDLASYEQYF. The DNA of the CDR3 is TGCGCCAGCAGCCGGGACTTAGCCTCCTACGAGCAGTACTTC. The J gene is TRBJ2-7, the V gene TRBV5-1; D possibly corresponds to TRBD2 (6 bases). There are 14 residues in the CDR3. Germline-derived CDR1 and CDR2 are SGHRS and YFSETQ. The V and J ends lost 4 bases and 0 bases respectively, with 11 bases between them.

The V gene is TRBV5-1, the J gene TRBJ2-5, with D possibly matching TRBD1 (5 bases). Germline CDR1 SGHRS, CDR2 YFSETQ. The CDR3 covers 14 residues. Deletions cut 0 bases from V and 1 base from J, with 7 bases between. CDR3 nucleotide sequence: TGCGCCAGCAGCTTGGAGGGGCTCCAAGAGACCCAGTACTTC. As protein: CASSLEGLQETQYF.

This clonotype came up a few times. The chain employs TRBV9 and TRBJ1-5; D is unclear. Germline lookup yields CDR1 SGDLS and CDR2 YYNGEE. Between the trimmed V and J ends, which lost 2 bases and 10 bases, there was a span of 13 bases. There are 13 residues in the CDR3. The CDR3 spells CASSVSPREPQHF. CDR3 coding DNA: TGTGCCAGCAGCGTCAGTCCAAGGGAACCCCAGCATTTT.

The chain carries TRBV11-1 and TRBJ2-3; 15 bases fit TRBD2. Trimming took 5 bases from V and 3 from J; bases not matched to a gene: 6. CDR3 size: 17 residues. Germline V CDR1 and CDR2: SGHAT, FQDESV (reference sequence). The CDR3 coding sequence is TGTGCCAGCAGCGTCGGGACTAGCGGGGGGTCGACAGATACGCAGTATTTT. It specifies CASSVGTSGGSTDTQYF.

This chain links TRBV15 with TRBJ2-2; 9 positions agree with TRBD1. CDR1 and CDR2 from the germline V gene are LNHNV and YYDKDF (reference sequence). The CDR3 length is 15 residues. V shed 5 bases and J 4 bases; nucleotides not matched to a gene: 5. The CDR3 DNA reads as TGTGCCACCAGCGGACAGGGGCTGGGCACCGGGGAGCTGTTTTTT. This codes for CATSGQGLGTGELFF.

This clonotype came up a few times. The V call is TRBV20-1, the J call TRBJ2-7; D possibly uses TRBD1 or TRBD2 (5 bases each). The CDR3 totals 15 residues. Trimming stripped 0 bases from V and 1 base from J, with 13 bases between. Germline V gene lookup returns CDR1 DFQATT and CDR2 SNEGSKA (reference sequence). The CDR3 nucleotides read TGCAGTGCTAGAGACCTTCTGAGGGGTTCCTACGAGCAGTACTTC. Protein: CSARDLLRGSYEQYF.

This chain joins TRBV10-2 and TRBJ2-5; 7 positions agree with TRBD1. The CDR3 consists of 15 residues. Losses at the gene ends were 7 bases for V and 2 bases for J; bases not matched to a gene: 10. Germline CDR1 and CDR2: WSHSY and SAAADI. In DNA, the CDR3 is TGCGCCAGCAACAGACAGGGACCAATACAAGAGACCCAGTACTTC. It encodes CASNRQGPIQETQYF.

The J gene is TRBJ2-3, the V gene TRBV20-1; D remains unclear. Germline V lookup: CDR1 DFQATT, CDR2 SNEGSKA (reference sequence). V lost 1 base and J 2 bases, leaving 7 bases between the germline ends. This CDR3 has 13 residues. DNA for the CDR3: TGCAGTGCTAGAGCGGCTCTCACAGATACGCAGTATTTT. This encodes CSARAALTDTQYF.

This clonotype has a count of ten or more. The J gene is TRBJ2-5, the V gene TRBV20-1; tentatively, D is TRBD1 or TRBD2 (5 bases each). Germline V gene lookup returns CDR1 DFQATT and CDR2 SNEGSKA (reference sequence). This CDR3 has 15 amino acids. V dropped 2 bases and J dropped 1 base, with 14 bases sitting between them. The CDR3 nucleotides are TGCAGTGCTAGAAACTTCCGGGACGGCCAAGAGACCCAGTACTTC. It codes for CSARNFRDGQETQYF.

This rearrangement joins TRBV10-1 to TRBJ1-1; no reliable D call. The CDR3 is made up of 14 amino acids. Germline V gene lookup returns CDR1 WNHNN and CDR2 SYGVQD (reference sequence). Trimming removed 3 bases from V and 5 bases from J, with 13 bases in between. CDR3 protein: CASSDRPAVTEAFF. CDR3 bases: TGCGCCAGCAGTGACCGGCCGGCGGTTACTGAAGCTTTCTTT.

In regard to this clonotype: One end of the junction is discordant with germline, which a read error may explain. This chain links TRBV20-1 with TRBJ2-7; 8 bases agree with TRBD2. Germline V gives CDR1 DFQATT, CDR2 SNEGSKA (reference sequence). The CDR3 spans 14 residues. The CDR3 DNA follows: TGCAGTGCCAGAGAATGGAGCGGGAGTGGCGAGCAGTACTTC. This codes for CSAREWSGSGEQYF.

The chain is built from TRBV29-1 and TRBJ2-5, with D unresolved. V was shortened by 4 bases and J by 1 base, with 10 bases between the two germline ends. This CDR3 contains 13 residues. Germline V gene lookup returns CDR1 SQVTM and CDR2 ANQGSEA. The DNA of the CDR3 is TGCAGCGTTGGGAGTCTTCTCCAAGAGACCCAGTACTTC. Its protein product is CSVGSLLQETQYF.

This clonotype was detected a few times. The chain joins TRBV28 to TRBJ2-7; D is undetermined. CDR1 is MDHEN and CDR2 is SYDVKM in the germline V gene. V dropped 4 bases and J dropped 2 bases, with 18 bases sitting between them. CDR3 length equals 16 residues. The CDR3 loop is CASSSQSADRTYEQYF. The CDR3 DNA follows: TGTGCCAGCAGTTCGCAGTCCGCAGATCGTACCTACGAGCAGTACTTC.